Sequencing of this T cell receptor (beta chain) was carried out in a study of blood T cell repertoires in COVID-19. About the study: Acute-phase and convalescent COVID-19 samples originated in the United States, Italy and Spain.

The cohort comprised adults aged 18 to 89 years residing in under 25 US areas. Cohorts were based on clinical histories the participants reported. Germline loops: CDR1 LNHDA, CDR2 SQIVND (reference sequence). V gave up 3 bases and J gave up 5 bases, with 17 bases separating them. The CDR3 spans 17 residues. In the original workflow: Estimated nucleated cell counts came from reference gene primer amplification. Assay used: immunoSEQ multiplex PCR; TCRdb lists only in-frame clones, some missing. V, J and clone size are taken as reported in that table, and D and trimming were inferred from the DNA itself. This table holds approximately 200,000 clones, 85% found once.

This chain connects TRBV19 to TRBJ2-6; maybe TRBD2 (7 bases). This TCR was recovered from a man aged 40-50 years who had recovered from COVID-19. Sample: PBMCs or T cells enriched from blood (not recorded which). CDR3 amino acids: CASSITQGGARANVLTF. In DNA form, the CDR3 reads TGTGCCAGTAGTATTACACAGGGAGGGGCGAGGGCCAACGTCCTGACTTTC.